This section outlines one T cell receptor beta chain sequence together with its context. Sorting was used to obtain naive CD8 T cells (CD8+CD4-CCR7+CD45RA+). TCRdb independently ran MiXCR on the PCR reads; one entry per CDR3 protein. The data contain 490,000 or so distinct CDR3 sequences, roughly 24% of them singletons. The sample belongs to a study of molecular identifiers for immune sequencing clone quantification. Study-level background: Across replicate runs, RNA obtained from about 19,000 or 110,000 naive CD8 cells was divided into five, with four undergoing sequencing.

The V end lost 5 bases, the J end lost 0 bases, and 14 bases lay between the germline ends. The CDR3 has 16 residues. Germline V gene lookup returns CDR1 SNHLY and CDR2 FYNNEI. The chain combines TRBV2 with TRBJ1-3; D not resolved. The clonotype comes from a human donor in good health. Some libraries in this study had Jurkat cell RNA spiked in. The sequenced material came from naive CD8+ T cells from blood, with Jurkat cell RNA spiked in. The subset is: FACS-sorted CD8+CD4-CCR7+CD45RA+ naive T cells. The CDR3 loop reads CASSKDAPDSGNTIYF. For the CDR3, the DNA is TGTGCCAGCAGTAAGGACGCACCTGACTCTGGAAACACCATATATTTT.